The 18 T cell receptor beta chains in this list originate from one sample, sequenced in a study of molecular identifiers for immune sequencing clone quantification. One entry per CDR3 protein results from TCRdb running MiXCR on the PCR reads. The sample contains about 320,000 distinct CDR3 sequences, under 25% of which appear only once. Input material: naive CD8+ T cells from blood, with Jurkat cell RNA spiked in. Sample subset: FACS-sorted CD8+CD4-CCR7+CD45RA+ naive T cells. Receptors were obtained from a human donor in good health. Some libraries in this study had Jurkat cell RNA spiked in.

Concerning this clonotype: The junction departs from germline at one end; a sequencing error may be responsible. The V call is TRBV19, the J call TRBJ2-2; 13 nucleotides match TRBD2. Germline V gene sequence: CDR1 LNHDA, CDR2 SQIVND (reference sequence). The CDR3 length is 16 residues. CDR3 nucleotides: TGTGCCTGTAGGGCGAGGACTAGCGGGGGAGCCGGGGAGCTGTTTTTT. The encoded protein is CACRARTSGGAGELFF.

Turning to this clonotype: This may stem from a read error, because a much larger clone lies one nucleotide away. Because the CDR3 is missing its conserved closing phenylalanine or tryptophan, this is likely a read error. This sequence joins TRBV7-6 and TRBJ2-7; no definite D call. This CDR3 has 14 residues. Per germline, CDR1 SGHVS and CDR2 FNYEAQ. The ends were cut back, 1 base at V and 2 bases at J, with 9 bases in the middle. CDR3 in DNA: TGTGCCAGCAGCTTAGTGACCGTCCCCTACGAGCAGTACCTC. This sequence encodes CASSLVTVPYEQYL.

This clonotype was seen repeatedly, ten times or more. The V gene is TRBV5-1, the J gene TRBJ1-1, with D possibly TRBD1 on 5 matching bases. The ends were cut back, 0 bases at V and 8 bases at J, with 8 bases in the middle. Looked up from germline, CDR1 is SGHRS and CDR2 is YFSETQ. This CDR3 has 12 amino acids. Here the CDR3 reads CASSLEGQEAFF. CDR3 bases: TGCGCCAGCAGCTTGGAGGGGCAGGAAGCTTTCTTT.

This chain's CDR3 is CASSPLGYAEAFF. The CDR3 DNA is TGTGCCAGCAGCCCACTGGGTTACGCTGAAGCTTTCTTT. The genes are TRBV12-3 or TRBV12-4 and TRBJ1-1; D call uncertain. V lost 6 bases to trimming and J lost 6 bases, with 14 bases between them. The CDR3 length is 13 residues.

This clonotype showed up just a few times. The CDR3 protein is CASSPGGLPGLQYF. CDR3 bases: TGTGCCAGCAGCCCGGGAGGGTTACCGGGACTGCAGTACTTC. The rearrangement links TRBV14 to TRBJ2-7, with TRBD2 identical over 8 bases. Germline lookup yields CDR1 SGHDN and CDR2 FVKESK. V shed 4 bases, J shed 9 bases, and the junction held 11 bases outside the gene matches. This CDR3 region has 14 residues.

A word on this clonotype: Given a much more abundant clone one base away, this may be a read error. The V and J genes are TRBV13 and TRBJ2-7; 10 bases fit TRBD1. This CDR3 region has 15 residues. The germline gives CDR1 PRHDT, CDR2 FYEKMQ (reference sequence). This chain's CDR3 is CANSLGRTGGIEQYF. The CDR3 DNA reads as TGTGCCAACAGCTTAGGGAGGACAGGGGGAATCGAGCAGTACTTC.

This clonotype was counted once. Just one base apart from a much larger clone, this may be a read error. The chain has TRBV4-3 and TRBJ1-4; D is unresolved. CDR3 length equals 12 residues. In germline, CDR1 is LGHNA, CDR2 YSLEER. The CDR3 DNA follows: TGCACCAGCAGCCAATCCGGGGAAAAACTGTTTTTT. Translation gives CTSSQSGEKLFF.

Only a few counts were recorded for this clonotype. The genes are TRBV11-2 and TRBJ2-7, with no clear D. CDR3 length: 11 amino acids. V lost 4 bases and J lost 6, with 7 bases in between. Germline CDR1 reads SGHAT; CDR2 reads FQNNGV. CDR3 DNA: TGTGCCAGCAGCTCGTTGGCCGAGCAGTACTTC. This gives the protein CASSSLAEQYF.

This clonotype turned up a few times. The chain uses TRBV20-1 and TRBJ2-5, with TRBD2 identical over 9 bases. Germline V gives CDR1 DFQATT, CDR2 SNEGSKA (reference sequence). The CDR3 is 15 amino acids. The V and J ends lost 5 bases and 3 bases, in that order; junction bases with no gene match: 10. This chain's CDR3 is CSASPRLAGKETQYF. The CDR3 DNA follows: TGCAGTGCTTCCCCCCGGCTAGCGGGGAAAGAGACCCAGTACTTC.

In this sample, this clonotype turned up a few times. A read error is likely, as this CDR3 ends without the conserved phenylalanine or tryptophan. The chain recombines TRBV7-2 with TRBJ2-3, with 8 bases that match TRBD2. The ends lost 2 bases at V and 0 bases at J; junction bases unmatched: 7. This CDR3 comprises 17 residues. CDR1 and CDR2 (germline): SGHTA, FQGNSA. The CDR3 here is CASSLFGGGPSTDTQYL. CDR3 nucleotide sequence: TGTGCCAGCAGCTTATTTGGCGGGGGGCCTAGCACAGATACGCAGTATCTT.

Of note for this clonotype: The junction and the germline gene differ at one end; a read error may be behind it. The chain employs TRBV11-2 and TRBJ1-5; unclear D gene. Germline V gene sequence: CDR1 SGHAT, CDR2 FQNNGV. This CDR3 has 15 amino acids. This CDR3 reads CASSLNQEGNQPPHF. As DNA, the CDR3 is TGTGCCAGCAGCTTAAATCAAGAGGGCAATCAACCCCCGCATTTT.

Remarks on this clonotype: With a much larger clone just one base away, this may be a read error. In DNA, the CDR3 is TGCGCCAGCAGCCAAGATGGGCAGGTCAATCAGCCCCAGCATTTT. Its translation: CASSQDGQVNQPQHF. This chain uses TRBV4-3 with TRBJ1-5, with no clear D. V lost 0 bases, J lost 3 bases, and 9 bases lay in between. CDR3 length: 15 residues. Germline loops: CDR1 LGHNA, CDR2 YSLEER.

This clonotype has just a few counts. This chain uses TRBV7-9 with TRBJ2-7, with D unclear. This CDR3 is 15 amino acids long. Trimming took off 4 bases at V and 0 bases at J, with 13 bases between the two ends. Germline V gives CDR1 SEHNR, CDR2 FQNEAQ (reference sequence). CDR3 DNA: TGTGCCAGCAGCTCCTCGACGAGGAGCTCCTACGAGCAGTACTTC. Translated: CASSSSTRSSYEQYF.

Turning to this clonotype: A much larger clonotype is one base distant, so this may be a read error. The CDR3 DNA is TGCGCCAGCAGTCAACTAGCGGAGGTCTCTGGGGCCAACGTCCTGACTTTC. This gives the protein CASSQLAEVSGANVLTF. This chain connects TRBV4-1 to TRBJ2-6; 8 nucleotides match TRBD2. This CDR3 comprises 17 residues. Per germline, CDR1 MGHRA and CDR2 YSYEKL. The ends lost 6 bases at V and 0 bases at J; junction bases unmatched: 7.

This clonotype occurred many times. The gene calls are TRBV6-6 and TRBJ2-7; D may be TRBD2 (6 bases). The V and J ends lost 2 bases and 4 bases respectively, with 6 bases between them. CDR3 length: 12 amino acids. CDR1 is MNHNY, CDR2 SVGAGI, per germline (reference sequence). CDR3 in amino acids: CASSYGRYEQYF. The DNA of the CDR3 is TGTGCCAGCAGTTACGGGAGGTACGAGCAGTACTTC.

This clonotype showed up many times. The chain carries TRBV5-8 and TRBJ2-7; 8 positions match TRBD1. The V gene end was trimmed by 3 bases and the J gene end by 3 bases; junction bases not matched to a gene: 8. The germline V gene has CDR1 SGHTS and CDR2 YDEGEE. This CDR3 is 15 amino acids long. The CDR3 is CASSYGRDRYYEQYF. CDR3 nucleotide sequence: TGTGCCAGCAGCTATGGAAGGGACAGGTACTACGAGCAGTACTTC.

The V call is TRBV10-2, the J call TRBJ2-5, with D hard to call. CDR1 is WSHSY and CDR2 is SAAADI in the germline V gene. The CDR3 loop spans 15 amino acids. V was shortened by 3 bases and J by 2 bases, with 13 bases between the two germline ends. CDR3 sequence: CASSESQWAQETQYF. DNA for the CDR3: TGCGCCAGCAGTGAAAGCCAGTGGGCGCAAGAGACCCAGTACTTC.

V is TRBV20-1 and J is TRBJ2-3; D ambiguous. The ends were cut back, 0 bases at V and 5 bases at J, with 12 bases in the middle. Germline lookup yields CDR1 DFQATT and CDR2 SNEGSKA (reference sequence). This CDR3 has 14 amino acids. CDR3 DNA sequence: TGCAGTGCTAGAGATCAGGCGTCGGTAGATACGCAGTATTTT. The encoded protein is CSARDQASVDTQYF.